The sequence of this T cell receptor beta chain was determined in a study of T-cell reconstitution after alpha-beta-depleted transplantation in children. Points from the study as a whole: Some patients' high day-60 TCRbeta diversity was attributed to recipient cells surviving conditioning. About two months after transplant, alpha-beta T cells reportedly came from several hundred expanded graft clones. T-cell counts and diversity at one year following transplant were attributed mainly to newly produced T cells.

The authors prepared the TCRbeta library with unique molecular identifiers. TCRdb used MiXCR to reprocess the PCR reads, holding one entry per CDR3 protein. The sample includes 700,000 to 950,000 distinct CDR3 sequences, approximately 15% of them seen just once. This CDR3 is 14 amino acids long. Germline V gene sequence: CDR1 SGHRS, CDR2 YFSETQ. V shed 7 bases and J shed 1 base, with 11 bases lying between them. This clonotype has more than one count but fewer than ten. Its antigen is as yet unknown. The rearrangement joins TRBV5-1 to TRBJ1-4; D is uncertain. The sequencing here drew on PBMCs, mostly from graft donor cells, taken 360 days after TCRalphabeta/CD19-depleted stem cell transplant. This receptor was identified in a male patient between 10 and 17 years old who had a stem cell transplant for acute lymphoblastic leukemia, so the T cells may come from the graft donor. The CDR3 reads CASRLFQTNEKLFF. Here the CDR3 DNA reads TGCGCCAGCCGGCTATTCCAAACTAATGAAAAACTGTTTTTT. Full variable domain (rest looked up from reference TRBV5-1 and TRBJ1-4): KAGVTQTPRYLIKTRGQQVTLSCSPISGHRSVSWYQQTPGQGLQFLFEYFSETQRNKGNFPGRFSGRQFSNSRSEMNVSTLELGDSALYLCASRLFQTNEKLFFGSGTQLSVL.